A selection of T cell receptor beta chains follows, all from one sample in a study of blood T cell repertoires in COVID-19. This table comes from immunoSEQ multiplex PCR, and its TCRdb copy is limited to in-frame clones, with some not included. This sample has about 150,000 clones, with more than 75% found just once. Sequencing input: peripheral blood. Receptor source: a human donor with acute or convalescent COVID-19. The donor label of this sample is uncertain. Each CDR3 is given with its conserved first and last residue. The order of the fields is CDR3 DNA, CDR3 protein, D gene, V gene, J gene, clone size. The D gene is left open where the match is weak. Some rows have no size entry. The others give once, few or many, or a class for an expanded clone.

CDR3 DNA: TGTGCCAGTAGTATTCCAGGCAGGGGGCGGACTGAAGCTTTCTTT
CDR3 protein: CASSIPGRGRTEAFF
D gene: TRBD1
V gene: TRBV19
J gene: TRBJ1-1
clone size: NA

CDR3 DNA: TGTGCCAGCAGTTACTCGAGAGGCGGAAACACCATATATTTT
CDR3 protein: CASSYSRGGNTIYF
D gene: NA
V gene: TRBV6-2/TRBV6-3
J gene: TRBJ1-3
clone size: NA

CDR3 DNA: TGTGCCAGCAGCTTACAGGGCCTTGTAGCCAAAAACATTCAGTACTTC
CDR3 protein: CASSLQGLVAKNIQYF
D gene: NA
V gene: TRBV5-6
J gene: TRBJ2-4
clone size: NA

CDR3 DNA: TGTGCCAGCAGCTTATCTGGACAGGGTTCACCTTTCTTT
CDR3 protein: CASSLSGQGSPFF
D gene: TRBD1
V gene: TRBV7-9
J gene: TRBJ1-1
clone size: once

CDR3 DNA: TGCGCCAGCAGCTTGAGACAGGATTTAGGCAATTCACCCCTCCACTTT
CDR3 protein: CASSLRQDLGNSPLHF
D gene: NA
V gene: TRBV5-1
J gene: TRBJ1-6
clone size: few

CDR3 DNA: TGCAGCGTTGAAGAGGGGGCGGGCACTGAAGCTTTCTTT
CDR3 protein: CSVEEGAGTEAFF
D gene: NA
V gene: TRBV29-1
J gene: TRBJ1-1
clone size: few

CDR3 DNA: TGTGCCAGTCGATACCCAGGGGAAAGCTATGGCTACACCTTC
CDR3 protein: CASRYPGESYGYTF
D gene: NA
V gene: TRBV19
J gene: TRBJ1-2
clone size: NA

CDR3 DNA: TGTGCCAGCAGTCCCCAGGGGGCGGGACGCCCCTACGAGCAGTACTTC
CDR3 protein: CASSPQGAGRPYEQYF
D gene: TRBD1
V gene: TRBV27
J gene: TRBJ2-7
clone size: NA

CDR3 DNA: TGTGCCAGCAGCAGGCCGGGACTCAACAATGAGCAGTTCTTC
CDR3 protein: CASSRPGLNNEQFF
D gene: NA
V gene: TRBV5-6
J gene: TRBJ2-1
clone size: NA

CDR3 DNA: TGCGCCAGCACCGCCGGGCAGGGGCCGAACACCGGGGAGCTGTTTTTT
CDR3 protein: CASTAGQGPNTGELFF
D gene: NA
V gene: TRBV5-1
J gene: TRBJ2-2
clone size: NA

CDR3 DNA: TGTGCCAGCAGGGCCTTTTCTGAAGCTTTCTTT
CDR3 protein: CASRAFSEAFF
D gene: NA
V gene: TRBV6-5
J gene: TRBJ1-1
clone size: once

CDR3 DNA: TGCGCCAGTACAGGGCGGGAGACCTATGGCTACACCTTC
CDR3 protein: CASTGRETYGYTF
D gene: NA
V gene: TRBV5-1
J gene: TRBJ1-2
clone size: NA

CDR3 DNA: TGTGCCAGCAGCTTAGATAGAAACTATGGCTACACCTTC
CDR3 protein: CASSLDRNYGYTF
D gene: NA
V gene: TRBV11-2
J gene: TRBJ1-2
clone size: once

CDR3 DNA: TGTGCCAGTCGGTACTCCGGGGAGCTGTTTTTT
CDR3 protein: CASRYSGELFF
D gene: NA
V gene: TRBV19
J gene: TRBJ2-2
clone size: NA

CDR3 DNA: TGTGCCAGCAGTTTACCCAAGCCCGGAGGGTACACTGAAGCTTTCTTT
CDR3 protein: CASSLPKPGGYTEAFF
D gene: NA
V gene: TRBV28
J gene: TRBJ1-1
clone size: NA

CDR3 DNA: TGCGCCAGCAGCCAAGAACAGGGTTGGAACTATGGCTACACCTTC
CDR3 protein: CASSQEQGWNYGYTF
D gene: NA
V gene: TRBV4-1
J gene: TRBJ1-2
clone size: NA

CDR3 DNA: TGTGCCAGCAGCTTAGATCCAGGTGTCTCCTACGAGCAGTACTTC
CDR3 protein: CASSLDPGVSYEQYF
D gene: NA
V gene: TRBV11-2
J gene: TRBJ2-7
clone size: NA

CDR3 DNA: TGTGCCAGCTCACCGCGACAGGGGCCGGCCGCGGGAAACATTCAGTACTTC
CDR3 protein: CASSPRQGPAAGNIQYF
D gene: TRBD1
V gene: TRBV18
J gene: TRBJ2-4
clone size: NA

CDR3 DNA: TGTGCCAGCAGCCAAGATGGGACAGGGACCTACGAGCAGTACTTC
CDR3 protein: CASSQDGTGTYEQYF
D gene: TRBD1
V gene: TRBV3-1/TRBV3-2
J gene: TRBJ2-7
clone size: NA

CDR3 DNA: TGTGCCAGCAGTCCAAACAGGGAGATTGGCTATGGCTACACCTTC
CDR3 protein: CASSPNREIGYGYTF
D gene: NA
V gene: TRBV6-5
J gene: TRBJ1-2
clone size: NA

CDR3 DNA: TGTGCCAGCAGGCGTGACAGGGTGGGCGGGGAGCTGTTTTTT
CDR3 protein: CASRRDRVGGELFF
D gene: TRBD1
V gene: TRBV7-9
J gene: TRBJ2-2
clone size: NA

CDR3 DNA: TGTGCCAGCAGCCCTGACACTAGCGCCGGGGAGCTGTTTTTT
CDR3 protein: CASSPDTSAGELFF
D gene: TRBD2
V gene: TRBV4-2
J gene: TRBJ2-2
clone size: NA

CDR3 DNA: TGTGCCAGCAGCCTTATCTTTCTTTTCACTGAAGCTTTCTTT
CDR3 protein: CASSLIFLFTEAFF
D gene: NA
V gene: TRBV7-3
J gene: TRBJ1-1
clone size: NA

CDR3 DNA: TGTGCCAGCAGCTTAATGAGTGGACTTAGCACAGATACGCAGTATTTT
CDR3 protein: CASSLMSGLSTDTQYF
D gene: NA
V gene: TRBV7-3
J gene: TRBJ2-3
clone size: NA

CDR3 DNA: TGCGCCAGCAGCTTGGAGGGGGCCTACATTCAGTACTTC
CDR3 protein: CASSLEGAYIQYF
D gene: TRBD1
V gene: TRBV5-1
J gene: TRBJ2-4
clone size: NA

CDR3 DNA: TGTGCCAGCAGGAACGGACAGGGTGGGTTTTATAATTCACCCCTCCACTTT
CDR3 protein: CASRNGQGGFYNSPLHF
D gene: TRBD1
V gene: TRBV3-1/TRBV3-2
J gene: TRBJ1-6
clone size: few

CDR3 DNA: TGTGCCAGTAGTATAGGCAGCGGGGGAGCAGATACGCAGTATTTT
CDR3 protein: CASSIGSGGADTQYF
D gene: TRBD2
V gene: TRBV19
J gene: TRBJ2-3
clone size: NA

CDR3 DNA: TGTGCCAGCAGCGGGACAGGGGTTCAGCCCCAGCATTTT
CDR3 protein: CASSGTGVQPQHF
D gene: TRBD1
V gene: TRBV2
J gene: TRBJ1-5
clone size: NA

CDR3 DNA: TGTGCCAGCAGCCACCCGGGACTGCTCTCTGGAAACACCATATATTTT
CDR3 protein: CASSHPGLLSGNTIYF
D gene: NA
V gene: TRBV3-1/TRBV3-2
J gene: TRBJ1-3
clone size: NA

CDR3 DNA: TGTGCCAGCTCACCAGGGATTACAGGGGACGAGCAGTACTTC
CDR3 protein: CASSPGITGDEQYF
D gene: TRBD1
V gene: TRBV18
J gene: TRBJ2-7
clone size: NA

CDR3 DNA: TGTGCCAGCAGCCGGGCTGGGAGCTCCTACAATGAGCAGTTCTTC
CDR3 protein: CASSRAGSSYNEQFF
D gene: NA
V gene: TRBV7-9
J gene: TRBJ2-1
clone size: NA

CDR3 DNA: TGCGCCAGCAGCTTGGTCGGGACAGGGAATGAAAAACTGTTTTTT
CDR3 protein: CASSLVGTGNEKLFF
D gene: TRBD1
V gene: TRBV5-1
J gene: TRBJ1-4
clone size: NA

CDR3 DNA: TGTGCCAGCAGCTTATCGTGGGCTATAGGTGGAAACACCATATATTTT
CDR3 protein: CASSLSWAIGGNTIYF
D gene: NA
V gene: TRBV7-9
J gene: TRBJ1-3
clone size: NA

CDR3 DNA: TGTGCCAGCAGCTATGTCAGGAGGGGGCTGGCAGATACGCAGTATTTT
CDR3 protein: CASSYVRRGLADTQYF
D gene: NA
V gene: TRBV5-8
J gene: TRBJ2-3
clone size: NA

CDR3 DNA: TGTGCCAGCAGTTCTACAGGGGGGGCCGGGGGATACGAGCAGTACTTC
CDR3 protein: CASSSTGGAGGYEQYF
D gene: NA
V gene: TRBV6-2/TRBV6-3
J gene: TRBJ2-7
clone size: NA

CDR3 DNA: TGTGCCAGCAGTTATAGCCCCAGGACAGGGGGGACCGGGGAGCTGTTTTTT
CDR3 protein: CASSYSPRTGGTGELFF
D gene: TRBD1
V gene: TRBV6-2/TRBV6-3
J gene: TRBJ2-2
clone size: NA

CDR3 DNA: TGTGCCAGTAGTATATTACAGACTGAAAAACTGTTTTTT
CDR3 protein: CASSILQTEKLFF
D gene: NA
V gene: TRBV19
J gene: TRBJ1-4
clone size: NA

CDR3 DNA: TGTGCCAGCAGCACCTCAGGGGGCGGGATGAACACTGAAGCTTTCTTT
CDR3 protein: CASSTSGGGMNTEAFF
D gene: TRBD1
V gene: TRBV6-6
J gene: TRBJ1-1
clone size: NA

CDR3 DNA: TGTGCCAGCAGCTTAGATTTCGGTGGCTACACCTTC
CDR3 protein: CASSLDFGGYTF
D gene: NA
V gene: TRBV11-1
J gene: TRBJ1-2
clone size: NA

CDR3 DNA: TGTGCCAGCAGCTTCGGGATGGCCGAGACTGAAGCTTTCTTT
CDR3 protein: CASSFGMAETEAFF
D gene: NA
V gene: TRBV7-8
J gene: TRBJ1-1
clone size: NA

CDR3 DNA: TGTGCCTGGCAGACGGGTACCTATAATTCACCCCTCCACTTT
CDR3 protein: CAWQTGTYNSPLHF
D gene: NA
V gene: TRBV30
J gene: TRBJ1-6
clone size: NA

CDR3 DNA: TGTGCCAGCTCACCGGGTCAGGATCCCTATGGCTACACCTTC
CDR3 protein: CASSPGQDPYGYTF
D gene: NA
V gene: TRBV18
J gene: TRBJ1-2
clone size: NA

CDR3 DNA: TGTGCCAGTAGTACTAGCGGGGGGCGGGATACGCAGTATTTT
CDR3 protein: CASSTSGGRDTQYF
D gene: TRBD2
V gene: TRBV19
J gene: TRBJ2-3
clone size: NA

CDR3 DNA: TGTGCCAGCAGCGTAGCGGGGACTAGCGGGGGGCGTCCCACAGATACGCAGTATTTT
CDR3 protein: CASSVAGTSGGRPTDTQYF
D gene: TRBD2
V gene: TRBV9
J gene: TRBJ2-3
clone size: NA

CDR3 DNA: TGTGCCAGTAGTATAGTTGGGGCAGGGAGGTCCAGAGAGACCCAGTACTTC
CDR3 protein: CASSIVGAGRSRETQYF
D gene: NA
V gene: TRBV19
J gene: TRBJ2-5
clone size: NA

CDR3 DNA: TGTGCCAGTAGTGTCATCGACTGGAACTATGGCTACACCTTC
CDR3 protein: CASSVIDWNYGYTF
D gene: NA
V gene: TRBV19
J gene: TRBJ1-2
clone size: NA

CDR3 DNA: TGTGCCAGCAGCTTAGATGGGGGGGGACGGAATGAGCAGTTCTTC
CDR3 protein: CASSLDGGGRNEQFF
D gene: TRBD2
V gene: TRBV11-3
J gene: TRBJ2-1
clone size: NA

CDR3 DNA: TGTGCCAGTTGGGGACAGAGTAATTCACCCCTCCACTTT
CDR3 protein: CASWGQSNSPLHF
D gene: TRBD1
V gene: TRBV19
J gene: TRBJ1-6
clone size: few

CDR3 DNA: TGTGCCAGCAGCTCAAATTCACCCCTCCACTTT
CDR3 protein: CASSSNSPLHF
D gene: NA
V gene: TRBV7-8
J gene: TRBJ1-6
clone size: NA

CDR3 DNA: TGTGCCAGTAGTCGGGGGGCGGAACAGCCCCAGCATTTT
CDR3 protein: CASSRGAEQPQHF
D gene: NA
V gene: TRBV19
J gene: TRBJ1-5
clone size: few

CDR3 DNA: TGCGCCAGCAGTCCACGGACAGGGGGGAACTACAATGAGCAGTTCTTC
CDR3 protein: CASSPRTGGNYNEQFF
D gene: TRBD1
V gene: TRBV10-1
J gene: TRBJ2-1
clone size: NA

CDR3 DNA: TGTGCCAGTAGTATAGGAGTTCAGCCCCAGCATTTT
CDR3 protein: CASSIGVQPQHF
D gene: NA
V gene: TRBV19
J gene: TRBJ1-5
clone size: NA

CDR3 DNA: TGTGCCAGCTCTCAGGGGGGCACTGAAGCTTTCTTT
CDR3 protein: CASSQGGTEAFF
D gene: TRBD1
V gene: TRBV18
J gene: TRBJ1-1
clone size: NA

CDR3 DNA: TGTGCCAGCAGCTTGAGGGCGTCGAACACTGAAGCTTTCTTT
CDR3 protein: CASSLRASNTEAFF
D gene: NA
V gene: TRBV7-8
J gene: TRBJ1-1
clone size: NA

CDR3 DNA: TGTGCCAGCAGCTTGGCGGGACTACACAATGAGCAGTTCTTC
CDR3 protein: CASSLAGLHNEQFF
D gene: TRBD2
V gene: TRBV5-4
J gene: TRBJ2-1
clone size: NA

CDR3 DNA: TGCGCCAGCAGCTTAGGTGACAGAAACTATGGCTACACCTTC
CDR3 protein: CASSLGDRNYGYTF
D gene: NA
V gene: TRBV5-1
J gene: TRBJ1-2
clone size: NA

CDR3 DNA: TGTGCCAGCAGCGCGGACTGGGGCACTGAAGCTTTCTTT
CDR3 protein: CASSADWGTEAFF
D gene: NA
V gene: TRBV11-2
J gene: TRBJ1-1
clone size: NA

CDR3 DNA: TGTGCCTGGGGTCTCGGGGGGGCTGGCGGGGAGCTGTTTTTT
CDR3 protein: CAWGLGGAGGELFF
D gene: TRBD2
V gene: TRBV30
J gene: TRBJ2-2
clone size: NA

CDR3 DNA: TGTGCCAGCAGCTCTCCGGGACAGTTGGAGACCCAGTACTTC
CDR3 protein: CASSSPGQLETQYF
D gene: TRBD1
V gene: TRBV7-8
J gene: TRBJ2-5
clone size: NA

CDR3 DNA: TGTGCCAGCAGCTTACTCGGGTCGGGTGGGGCCAACGTCCTGACTTTC
CDR3 protein: CASSLLGSGGANVLTF
D gene: NA
V gene: TRBV7-2
J gene: TRBJ2-6
clone size: NA